Listed here is a single T cell receptor (beta chain). The antigen it binds to is not known. The sample holds no much larger clone one base away, and base qualities are not on file. The source of the sample is a study of T-cell memory formation after mild COVID-19 (dated by TCRdb to 2020 to 2022). Describing the broader study: Most TCR sequence clusters were specific to one of the two donors. In a couple of donors, T-cell clones that expanded and contracted after mild COVID-19 were followed by sequencing TCRalpha and TCRbeta repertoires longitudinally. The cohort was made up of two young adult volunteers, one female and one male, who were previously healthy. Points the paper makes about the study in general: Some responding clones were detected in pre-infection memory, which suggested that pre-existing cross-reactive memory T cells had joined the SARS-CoV-2 response. Contracting CD4+ clones appeared mostly in the CM and EM memory subsets, whereas CD8+ clones were enriched in EMRA. Balanced CD4/CD8 phenotypes were observed for clones contracting from day 15 to 85, whereas a bias towards CD4+ was observed for a second wave of clones expanding from day 15 to 37. SARS-CoV-2 specificity of the second-wave clones peaking on day 37 was not confirmed. The study covered only a couple of mild cases, and larger cohorts including severe cases with pre-infection samples were considered necessary.

Ficoll-Paque density gradient centrifugation was the method used to isolate PBMCs. The CDR3 has 13 amino acids, counting the end cysteine and phenylalanine. Kept here is only the CDR3 DNA, which spans 39 bases and is read in frame from base 1. Sequences DFQATT (CDR1) and SNEGSKA (CDR2) are obtained from the germline V gene (reference sequence). V drops 6 bases and J drops 4 bases, leaving 14 bases in between. Sequencing instrument: Illumina NovaSeq 6000. TCRalpha and TCRbeta cDNA libraries were constructed by 5'RACE with constant-segment primers, with sample barcodes and unique molecular identifiers being introduced. Trizol reagent was used to extract RNA from every sample. Library amplification was performed in two PCR steps, and a second sample barcode and Illumina TruSeq adapters were introduced in the second step. The libraries were sequenced on an Illumina NovaSeq using 2 x 150 bp paired-end reads. The original pipeline was this. Reads were demultiplexed and collapsed into UMI-guided consensus sequences with migec v1.2.7. Using mixcr v2.1.11, UMI consensuses were aligned to TRA and TRB V and J templates and then assembled into clonotypes. A clonotype was counted as expanded or contracted only if both edgeR and NoisET called the change significant, with noise models trained on biological replicates. edgeR calls used a false discovery rate-adjusted p below 0.01 and a log2 fold-change threshold of 1. PCA with hierarchical clustering of max-normalized trajectories of the 1000 most abundant clonotypes was used as exploratory dynamics analysis. The CD4 or CD8 phenotype of responding clones was assigned using the separately sequenced CD4+ and CD8+ repertoires. The public reads were reprocessed in TCRdb via fastp at Q25 and MiXCR, keeping in-frame beta chains. Rows are combined by CDR3 protein, so each entry shows the most common genes and DNA. The V and J calls and clone size come from TCRdb's table, not from the authors' own analysis. In this sample the table shows 350,000 to 500,000 distinct CDR3 sequences, roughly 18% of which occur a single time. About 22% of the sample belongs to the ten largest clones.

This TCR was recovered from a young man who had mild COVID-19 (a few samples of this study predate the infection). The sample titles of this study are shuffled in the database, so cell type and time point are left out; the donor was told from shared clones. The chain employs TRBV20-1 and TRBJ2-3; the D region is possibly TRBD1 or TRBD2, each matching across 7 bases. Material: PBMCs or a T cell subset sorted from them (not recorded which). The DNA sequence reads TGCAGTGCCCCGCAGGGGGGGCCAGATACGCAGTATTTT. Its protein reads: CSAPQGGPDTQYF.